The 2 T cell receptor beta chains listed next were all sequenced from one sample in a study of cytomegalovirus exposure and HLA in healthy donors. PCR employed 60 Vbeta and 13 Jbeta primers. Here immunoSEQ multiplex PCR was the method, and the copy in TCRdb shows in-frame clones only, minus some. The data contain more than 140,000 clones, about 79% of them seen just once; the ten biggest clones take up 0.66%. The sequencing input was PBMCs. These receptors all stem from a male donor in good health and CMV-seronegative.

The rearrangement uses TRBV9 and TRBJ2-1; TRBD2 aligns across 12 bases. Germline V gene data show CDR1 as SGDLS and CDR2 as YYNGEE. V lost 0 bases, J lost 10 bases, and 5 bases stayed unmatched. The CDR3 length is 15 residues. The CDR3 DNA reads TGTGCCAGCAGCGTAGCGGCTAGCGGGAGGGCGGAGCAGTTCTTC. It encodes CASSVAASGRAEQFF.

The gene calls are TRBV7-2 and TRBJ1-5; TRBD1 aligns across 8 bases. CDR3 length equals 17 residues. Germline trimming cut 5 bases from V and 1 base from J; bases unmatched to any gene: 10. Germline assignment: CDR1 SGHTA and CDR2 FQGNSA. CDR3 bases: TGTGCCAGCAGCAGACGACAGGGGTGGGGGAGCAATCAGCCCCAGCATTTT. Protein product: CASSRRQGWGSNQPQHF.